The sequence of this T cell receptor (beta chain) was determined in a study of blood T cell repertoires in COVID-19. The table lists this clone with a few counts. The assay was immunoSEQ multiplex PCR, and TCRdb's table has in-frame clones only and misses some. The sample has fewer than 200,000 clones; more than 80% are singletons. Germline CDR1 reads LGHDT; CDR2 reads YNNKEL (reference sequence). The CDR3 extends over 15 amino acids. V shed 0 bases and J 13 bases; nucleotides not matched to a gene: 7. The clonotype was recovered from a man aged 45-65 years who had recovered from COVID-19. V gene TRBV3-1 (or the pseudogene TRBV3-2) combines with J gene TRBJ2-1, with 12 nucleotides matching TRBD2. Specimen: PBMCs or T cells enriched from blood (not recorded which). The DNA for the CDR3 is TGTGCCAGCAGCCAAGAAGGACTAGCGGGACCCGACCAGTTCTTC. This sequence encodes CASSQEGLAGPDQFF.